Below are 12 T cell receptor beta chains sequenced from a single sample in a study of response to subunit inactivated influenza vaccine. TCRdb called the RT-PCR reads again in MiXCR, with one record for every CDR3 protein. The sample includes around 600,000 distinct CDR3 sequences, approximately 10% of them seen just once. These data were also reused for a study on T cells expressing NK-cell markers. As that study records: Production of TCR beta cDNA relied on 5'RACE template switching with UMIs.

The specimen comprised PBMCs from blood, sampled on the day of vaccination. The receptors here all came from a man in his forties or fifties who received an inactivated influenza vaccine.

This clonotype has at least ten counts. This chain links TRBV25-1 with TRBJ2-1, with D unresolved. Per the germline V gene, CDR1 is MGHDK and CDR2 is SYGVNS. With 1 base removed from V and 6 bases from J, the gap between germline ends came to 4 bases. The CDR3 is 12 amino acids. CDR3 sequence reads: CASSEWVNEQFF. Here the CDR3 DNA reads TGTGCCAGCAGTGAATGGGTCAATGAGCAGTTCTTC.

The rearrangement joins TRBV5-1 to TRBJ2-7, with D unresolved. The CDR3 is 14 residues long. Germline assignment: CDR1 SGHRS and CDR2 YFSETQ. The V and J ends lost 0 bases and 3 bases respectively, with 10 bases between them. The DNA for the CDR3 is TGCGCCAGCAGCTTGGAAGGGTTCGGCTACGAGCAGTACTTC. Encoded protein: CASSLEGFGYEQYF.

This clonotype was found a few times. The genes are TRBV12-3 or TRBV12-4 and TRBJ1-4; D might be TRBD1 (5 bases). The V gene lost 5 bases and the J gene lost 10 bases, with 20 bases spanning the gap. This CDR3 is 15 amino acids long. CDR3 in DNA: TGTGCCAGCAGTCGTGGTTTCGCCGTTGGGGGAAAACTGTTTTTT. As protein: CASSRGFAVGGKLFF.

There are a few counts of this clonotype. The chain is built from TRBV2 and TRBJ2-7, with TRBD2 identical over 7 bases. The length of the CDR3 is 16 residues. V lost 4 bases to trimming and J lost 3 bases; unmatched junction nucleotides: 12. The germline V gene has CDR1 SNHLY and CDR2 FYNNEI. The CDR3 loop is CASSGGSSGLIYEQYF. The CDR3 DNA sequence: TGTGCCAGCAGTGGGGGGTCTAGCGGATTGATCTACGAGCAGTACTTC.

This clonotype appeared a few times. The chain carries TRBV6-2 or TRBV6-3 and TRBJ2-3, with 7 bases that match TRBD1. Germline assignment: CDR1 MNHEY and CDR2 SVGEGT. This CDR3 has 14 amino acids. The ends lost 1 base at V and 5 bases at J; junction bases unmatched: 3. The CDR3: CASSYLDRRDTQYF. The CDR3 DNA sequence: TGTGCCAGCAGTTACTTGGACAGGAGAGATACGCAGTATTTT.

The table lists this clonotype with many counts. This chain joins TRBV20-1 and TRBJ2-5; TRBD2 aligns across 13 bases. The CDR3 is 16 residues long. Trimming took 4 bases from V and 2 from J; bases not matched to a gene: 7. Germline CDR1 and CDR2: DFQATT and SNEGSKA (reference sequence). The CDR3 spells CSATRTSGSVQETQYF. The CDR3 DNA reads as TGCAGTGCTACCCGGACTAGCGGGAGCGTACAAGAGACCCAGTACTTC.

This clonotype came up a few times. The chain carries TRBV29-1 and TRBJ2-2, with D perhaps assigned TRBD1 or TRBD2 (6 bases each). Trimming removed 6 bases from V and 4 bases from J, with 21 bases in between. This CDR3 is 16 amino acids long. Looked up from germline, CDR1 is SQVTM and CDR2 is ANQGSEA. The CDR3 sequence: CSVRGWGALGTGELFF. CDR3 DNA sequence: TGCAGCGTGAGGGGCTGGGGGGCGCTGGGCACCGGGGAGCTGTTTTTT.

The rearrangement links TRBV6-5 to TRBJ2-3; a possible D gene is TRBD2 (6 bases). Germline assignment: CDR1 MNHEY and CDR2 SVGAGI. V gave up 1 base and J gave up 0 bases, with 8 bases separating them. CDR3 length: 15 residues. The CDR3 DNA is TGTGCCAGCAGTTACTACGGGACTAGCACAGATACGCAGTATTTT. Its protein product is CASSYYGTSTDTQYF.

The chain joins TRBV20-1 to TRBJ1-2; 7 bases line up with TRBD1. Looked up from germline, CDR1 is DFQATT and CDR2 is SNEGSKA (reference sequence). The length of the CDR3 is 12 residues. The CDR3 loop is CVGRGQNYGYTF. The DNA of the CDR3 is TGCGTTGGGAGGGGGCAAAACTATGGCTACACCTTC.

This clonotype came up a few times. The V gene is TRBV4-3, the J gene TRBJ2-3, with D perhaps matching TRBD1 or TRBD2 (5 bases each). Germline CDR1 reads LGHNA; CDR2 reads YSLEER. The V end lost 0 bases, the J end lost 4 bases, and 11 bases lay between the germline ends. The CDR3 extends over 15 amino acids. CDR3 in DNA: TGCGCCAGCAGCCAAGATCCCGGGACCTCAGATACGCAGTATTTT. It encodes CASSQDPGTSDTQYF.

This chain joins TRBV18 and TRBJ2-7; 7 bases line up with TRBD1. Germline values: CDR1 KGHSH, CDR2 LQKENI. Trimming at V came to 3 bases and at J to 3 bases, leaving 8 bases not matched to a gene. There are 15 residues in the CDR3. In DNA, the CDR3 is TGTGCCAGCTCACCTCCACAGGGGCTAGACTACGAGCAGTACTTC. This encodes CASSPPQGLDYEQYF.

There are a few counts of this clonotype. The chain carries TRBV24-1 and TRBJ2-1; D is uncertain. This CDR3 is built from 18 residues. Germline CDR1 KGHDR, CDR2 SFDVKD. With 1 base removed from V and 5 bases from J, the gap between germline ends came to 20 bases. The CDR3 is CATSDFESTPQKHNEQFF. CDR3 sequence (DNA): TGTGCCACCAGTGATTTCGAAAGCACCCCCCAGAAACACAATGAGCAGTTCTTC.